This record covers a single T cell receptor beta chain. Antigen specificity is unknown. This sample is drawn from a study of cytomegalovirus exposure and HLA in healthy donors. The study's findings and limits: TCR beta V segments were, for the most part, productive about 87% or about 30% of the time in an earlier analysis. Analysis was performed later, and it showed HLA-associated TCR beta chains to be more clonally expanded than equally common others. Common viral pathogens seemed to be connected with several of the most significant clusters, according to a later analysis. Sequencing depth across donors, presence/absence analyses assumed, was roughly uniform.

This CDR3 is built from 19 residues. Losses at the gene ends were 4 bases for V and 2 bases for J; bases not matched to a gene: 8. Germline values: CDR1 SEHNR, CDR2 FQNEAQ (reference sequence). The primer mix had 60 Vbeta and 13 Jbeta primers. Assay: immunoSEQ multiplex PCR; the TCRdb copy retains only in-frame clones and omits some. The repertoire holds about 120,000 clones, with 72% as singletons. This receptor was identified in a man aged 30 to 39 in good health and CMV-seronegative. This chain joins TRBV7-9 and TRBJ2-6; 13 bases match TRBD2. Specimen: PBMCs. As DNA, the CDR3 is TGTGCCAGCAGCTCCTCTCCCGGACTAGCGGGGGCTGGGGCCAACGTCCTGACTTTC. Translating it yields CASSSSPGLAGAGANVLTF.